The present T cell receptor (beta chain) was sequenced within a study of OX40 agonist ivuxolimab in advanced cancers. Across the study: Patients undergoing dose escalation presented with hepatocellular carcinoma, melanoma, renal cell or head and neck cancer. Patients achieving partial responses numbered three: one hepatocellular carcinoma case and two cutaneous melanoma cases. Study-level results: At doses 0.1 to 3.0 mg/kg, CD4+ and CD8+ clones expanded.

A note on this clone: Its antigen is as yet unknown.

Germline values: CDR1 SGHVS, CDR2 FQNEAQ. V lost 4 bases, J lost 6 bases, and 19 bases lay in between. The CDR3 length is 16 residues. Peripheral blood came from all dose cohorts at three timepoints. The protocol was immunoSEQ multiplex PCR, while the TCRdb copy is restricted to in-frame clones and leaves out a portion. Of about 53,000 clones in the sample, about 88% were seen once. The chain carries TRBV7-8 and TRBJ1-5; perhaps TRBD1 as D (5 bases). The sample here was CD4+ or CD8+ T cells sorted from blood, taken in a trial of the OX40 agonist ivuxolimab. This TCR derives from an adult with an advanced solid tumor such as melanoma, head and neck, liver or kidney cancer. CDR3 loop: CASSSNSYPGGQPQHF. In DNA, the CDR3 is TGTGCCAGCAGCTCAAACAGCTACCCTGGGGGTCAGCCCCAGCATTTT.